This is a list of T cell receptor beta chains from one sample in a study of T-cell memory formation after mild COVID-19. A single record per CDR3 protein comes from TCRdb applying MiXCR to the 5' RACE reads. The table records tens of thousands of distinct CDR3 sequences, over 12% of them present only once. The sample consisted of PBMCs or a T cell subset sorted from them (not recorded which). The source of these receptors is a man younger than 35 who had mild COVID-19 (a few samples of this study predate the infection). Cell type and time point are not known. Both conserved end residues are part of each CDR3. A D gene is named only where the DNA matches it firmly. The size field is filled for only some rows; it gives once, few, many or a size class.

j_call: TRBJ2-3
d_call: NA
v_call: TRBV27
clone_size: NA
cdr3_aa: CASSSRPGTDTQYF
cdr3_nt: TGTGCCAGCAGTTCCCGGCCGGGCACAGATACGCAGTATTTT

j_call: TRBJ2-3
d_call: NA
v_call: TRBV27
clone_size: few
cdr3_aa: CASSWTADTQYF
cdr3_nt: TGTGCCAGCAGTTGGACCGCAGATACGCAGTATTTT

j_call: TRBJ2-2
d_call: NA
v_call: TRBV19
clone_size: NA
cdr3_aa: CASSSQTHTGELFF
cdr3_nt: TGTGCCAGTAGTTCCCAGACACACACCGGGGAGCTGTTTTTT

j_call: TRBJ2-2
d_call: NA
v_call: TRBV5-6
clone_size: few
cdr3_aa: CASSFGAVPGELFF
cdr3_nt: TGTGCCAGCAGCTTTGGGGCAGTTCCGGGGGAGCTGTTTTTT

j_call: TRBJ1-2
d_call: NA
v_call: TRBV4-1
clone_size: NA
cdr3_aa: CASSGDVSSYGYTF
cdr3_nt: TGCGCCAGCAGCGGGGACGTATCGAGCTATGGCTACACCTTC

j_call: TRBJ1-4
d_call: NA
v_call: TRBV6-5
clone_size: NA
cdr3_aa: CASMEEEKLFF
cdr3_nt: TGTGCCAGCATGGAGGAAGAAAAACTGTTTTTT

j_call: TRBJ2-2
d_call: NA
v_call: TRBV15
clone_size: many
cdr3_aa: CATSRVVTSNTGELFF
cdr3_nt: TGTGCCACCAGCAGAGTAGTGACATCGAACACCGGGGAGCTGTTTTTT

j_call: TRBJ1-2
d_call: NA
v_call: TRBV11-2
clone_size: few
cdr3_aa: CASSSSDRSNYGYTF
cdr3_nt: TGTGCCAGCAGCTCCTCGGACAGATCTAACTATGGCTACACCTTC

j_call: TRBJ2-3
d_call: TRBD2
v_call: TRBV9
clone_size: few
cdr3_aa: CASSPAAGAFTDTQYF
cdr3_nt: TGTGCCAGCAGCCCAGCAGCGGGGGCCTTCACAGATACGCAGTATTTT

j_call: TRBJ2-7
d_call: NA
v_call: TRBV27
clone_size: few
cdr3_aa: CASSPPSSYEQYF
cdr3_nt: TGTGCCAGCAGTCCCCCGAGCTCCTACGAGCAGTACTTC

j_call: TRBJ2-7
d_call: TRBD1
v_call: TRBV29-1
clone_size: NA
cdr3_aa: CSVGTGQSYEQYF
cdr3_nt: TGCAGCGTTGGGACAGGGCAGTCCTACGAGCAGTACTTC

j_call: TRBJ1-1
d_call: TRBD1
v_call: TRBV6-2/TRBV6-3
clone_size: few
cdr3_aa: CASKDRVAFF
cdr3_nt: TGTGCCAGTAAGGACAGGGTGGCTTTCTTT

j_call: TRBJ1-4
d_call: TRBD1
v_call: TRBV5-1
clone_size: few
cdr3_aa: CASSYGTEEEEKLFF
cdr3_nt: TGCGCCAGCAGCTACGGGACAGAGGAGGAAGAAAAACTGTTTTTT

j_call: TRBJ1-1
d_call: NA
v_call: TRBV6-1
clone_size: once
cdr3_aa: CASDRGYTEAFF
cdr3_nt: TGTGCCAGCGACCGTGGGTACACTGAAGCTTTCTTT

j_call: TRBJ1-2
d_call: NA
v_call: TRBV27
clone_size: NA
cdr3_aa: CASSFLATNYGYTF
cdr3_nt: TGTGCCAGCAGTTTCCTCGCGACCAACTATGGCTACACCTTC

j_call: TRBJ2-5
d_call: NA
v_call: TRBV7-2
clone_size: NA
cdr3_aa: CASSLRLGRETQYF
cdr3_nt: TGTGCCAGCAGCCTCCGGCTCGGGAGAGAGACCCAGTACTTC

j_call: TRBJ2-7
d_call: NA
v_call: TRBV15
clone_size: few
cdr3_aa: CATSRTTGYEQYF
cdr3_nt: TGTGCCACCAGCAGAACGACGGGCTACGAGCAGTACTTC

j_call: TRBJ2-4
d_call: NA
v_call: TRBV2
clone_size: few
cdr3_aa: CASSEVWVGRAKNIQYF
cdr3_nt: TGTGCCAGCAGTGAAGTGTGGGTCGGAAGAGCCAAAAACATTCAGTACTTC

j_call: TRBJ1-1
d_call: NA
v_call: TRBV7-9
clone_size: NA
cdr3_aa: CASSRGDTEAFF
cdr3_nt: TGTGCCAGCAGCCGAGGCGACACTGAAGCTTTCTTT

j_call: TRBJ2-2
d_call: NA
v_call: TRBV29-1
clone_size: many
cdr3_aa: CSVEDPFNGGTVSTGELFF
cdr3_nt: TGCAGCGTTGAAGATCCATTTAACGGAGGGACAGTAAGCACCGGGGAGCTGTTTTTT

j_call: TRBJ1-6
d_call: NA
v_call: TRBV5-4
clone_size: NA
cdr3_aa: CASSFGTAANSPLHF
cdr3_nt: TGTGCCAGCAGCTTTGGGACGGCCGCTAATTCACCCCTCCACTTT

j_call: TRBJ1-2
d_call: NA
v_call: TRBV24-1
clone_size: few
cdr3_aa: CATPSYGYTF
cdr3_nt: TGTGCCACCCCCAGCTATGGCTACACCTTC

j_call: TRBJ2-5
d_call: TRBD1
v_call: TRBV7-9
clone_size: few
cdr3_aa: CASSEGQKQETQYF
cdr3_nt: TGTGCCAGCAGCGAGGGACAGAAGCAAGAGACCCAGTACTTC

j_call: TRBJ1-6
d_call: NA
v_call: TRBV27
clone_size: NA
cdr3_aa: CASSLSLRQGLGSPLHF
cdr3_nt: TGTGCCAGCAGTTTATCATTGAGGCAGGGTTTAGGTTCACCCCTCCACTTT

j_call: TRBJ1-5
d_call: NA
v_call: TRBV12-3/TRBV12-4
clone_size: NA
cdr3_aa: CASSLSGQPQHF
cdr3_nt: TGTGCCAGCAGTTTATCGGGCCAGCCCCAGCATTTT

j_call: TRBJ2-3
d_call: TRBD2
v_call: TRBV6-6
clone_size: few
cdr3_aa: CASSYDRGGGSTDTQYF
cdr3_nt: TGTGCCAGCAGTTACGATAGGGGCGGGGGAAGCACAGATACGCAGTATTTT

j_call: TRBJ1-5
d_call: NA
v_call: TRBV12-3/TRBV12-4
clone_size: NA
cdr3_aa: CASSRGRLNQPQHF
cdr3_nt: TGTGCCAGCAGCCGTGGACGGCTCAATCAGCCCCAGCATTTT

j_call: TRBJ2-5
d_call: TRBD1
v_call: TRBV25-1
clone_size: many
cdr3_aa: CASSEPGQLLETQYF
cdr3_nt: TGTGCCAGCAGTGAACCGGGACAGCTCCTGGAGACCCAGTACTTC

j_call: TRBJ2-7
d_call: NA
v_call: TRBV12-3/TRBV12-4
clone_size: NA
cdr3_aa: CASSPPPGYEQYF
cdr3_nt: TGTGCCAGCAGTCCCCCTCCGGGATACGAGCAGTACTTC

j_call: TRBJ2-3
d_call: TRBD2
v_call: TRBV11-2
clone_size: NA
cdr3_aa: CASSPGGREVDTQYF
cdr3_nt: TGTGCCAGCAGCCCGGGGGGGAGAGAAGTGGATACGCAGTATTTT

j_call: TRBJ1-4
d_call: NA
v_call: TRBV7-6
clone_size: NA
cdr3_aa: CASSLRTADEKLFF
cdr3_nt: TGTGCCAGCAGCTTGAGGACCGCAGATGAAAAACTGTTTTTT

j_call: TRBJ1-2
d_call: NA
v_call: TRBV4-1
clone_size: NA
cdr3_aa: CASSQDVSGVLYGYTF
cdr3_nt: TGCGCCAGCAGCCAAGATGTTTCGGGAGTACTCTATGGCTACACCTTC

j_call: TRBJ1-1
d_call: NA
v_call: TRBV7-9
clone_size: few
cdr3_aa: CAERNNPTEAFF
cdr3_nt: TGTGCCGAACGAAATAATCCCACTGAAGCTTTCTTT

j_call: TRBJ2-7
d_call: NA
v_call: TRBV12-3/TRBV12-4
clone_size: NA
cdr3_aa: CASSISGNSYEQYF
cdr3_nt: TGTGCCAGCAGTATTAGCGGTAACTCCTACGAGCAGTACTTC

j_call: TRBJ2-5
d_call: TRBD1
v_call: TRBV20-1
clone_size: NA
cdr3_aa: CSARDYKQGYQETQYF
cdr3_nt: TGCAGTGCTAGAGACTACAAACAGGGGTACCAAGAGACCCAGTACTTC

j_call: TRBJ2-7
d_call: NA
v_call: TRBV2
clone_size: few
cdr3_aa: CAIIRAETSSYEQYF
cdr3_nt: TGTGCCATCATCCGGGCAGAAACGAGCTCCTACGAGCAGTACTTC

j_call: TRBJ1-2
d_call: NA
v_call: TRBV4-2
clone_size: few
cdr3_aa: CASSQDPTTSWGYTF
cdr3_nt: TGTGCCAGCAGCCAAGATCCGACGACAAGCTGGGGCTACACCTTC

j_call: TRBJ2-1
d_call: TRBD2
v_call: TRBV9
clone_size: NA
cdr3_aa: CASSAGTIYNNEQFF
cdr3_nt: TGTGCCAGCAGCGCCGGGACTATATATAATAATGAGCAGTTCTTC

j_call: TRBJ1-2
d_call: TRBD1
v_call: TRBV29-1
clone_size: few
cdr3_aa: CSMGDSNYGYTF
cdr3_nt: TGCAGCATGGGGGACAGCAACTATGGCTACACCTTC

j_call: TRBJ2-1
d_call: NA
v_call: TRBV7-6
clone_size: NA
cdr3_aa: CASSLDIGGNEQFF
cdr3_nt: TGTGCCAGCAGCTTAGATATAGGGGGCAATGAGCAGTTCTTC

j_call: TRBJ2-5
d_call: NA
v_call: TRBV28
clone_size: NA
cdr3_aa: CASLSPGTRETQYF
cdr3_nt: TGTGCCAGCCTATCACCCGGGACACGGGAGACCCAGTACTTC

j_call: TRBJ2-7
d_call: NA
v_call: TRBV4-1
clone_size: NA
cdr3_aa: CASSQVPGQSLGSYEQYF
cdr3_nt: TGCGCCAGCAGCCAAGTACCGGGCCAGTCGCTGGGTTCCTACGAGCAGTACTTC

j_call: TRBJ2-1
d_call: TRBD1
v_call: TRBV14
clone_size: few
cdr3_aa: CASSPSPRQGYNEQFF
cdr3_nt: TGTGCCAGCAGCCCTAGCCCCCGACAGGGCTACAATGAGCAGTTCTTC

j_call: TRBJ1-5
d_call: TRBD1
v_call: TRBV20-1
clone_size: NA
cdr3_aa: CSANLEDRGGQPQHF
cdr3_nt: TGCAGTGCAAACCTTGAGGACAGGGGAGGACAGCCCCAGCATTTT

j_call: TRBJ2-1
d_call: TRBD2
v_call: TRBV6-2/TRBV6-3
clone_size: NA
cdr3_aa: CASRAGGPKNEQFF
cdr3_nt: TGTGCCAGCAGAGCGGGGGGGCCGAAGAATGAGCAGTTCTTC

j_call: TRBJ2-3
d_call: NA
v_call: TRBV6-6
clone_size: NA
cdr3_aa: CATTGTVGADTQYF
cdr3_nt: TGTGCCACCACAGGGACTGTGGGGGCAGATACGCAGTATTTT

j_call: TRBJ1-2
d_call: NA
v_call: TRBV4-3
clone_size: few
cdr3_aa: CASSQEGGLSNYGYTF
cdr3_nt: TGCGCCAGCAGCCAAGAAGGGGGGCTATCTAACTATGGCTACACCTTC

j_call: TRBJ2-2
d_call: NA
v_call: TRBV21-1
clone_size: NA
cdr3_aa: CASSDYSNTGELFF
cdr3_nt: TGTGCCAGCAGCGACTACTCGAACACCGGGGAGCTGTTTTTT

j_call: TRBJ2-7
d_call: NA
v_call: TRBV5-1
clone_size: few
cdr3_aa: CASSLLTAQEQYF
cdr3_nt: TGCGCCAGCAGCTTGTTAACTGCTCAAGAGCAGTACTTC

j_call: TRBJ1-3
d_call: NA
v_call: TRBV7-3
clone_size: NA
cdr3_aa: CASSRAVLASGNTIYF
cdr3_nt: TGTGCCAGCAGTCGGGCAGTACTTGCCTCTGGAAACACCATATATTTT

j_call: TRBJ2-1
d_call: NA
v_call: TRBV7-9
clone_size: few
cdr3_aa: CASSSVTTGDNEQFF
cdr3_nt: TGTGCCAGCAGTTCAGTTACAACGGGAGACAATGAGCAGTTCTTC

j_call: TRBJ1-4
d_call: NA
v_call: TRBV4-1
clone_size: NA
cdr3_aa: CASSQDPQEAFESTNEKLFF
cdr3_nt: TGCGCCAGCAGCCAAGATCCCCAGGAAGCCTTTGAATCAACTAATGAAAAACTGTTTTTT

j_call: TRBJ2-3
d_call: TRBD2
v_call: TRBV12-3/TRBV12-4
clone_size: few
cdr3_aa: CASSPFGGDTQYF
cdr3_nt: TGTGCCAGCAGCCCTTTCGGGGGGGATACGCAGTATTTT

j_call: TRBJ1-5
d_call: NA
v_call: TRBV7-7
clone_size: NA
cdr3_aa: CATTVPGRNQPQHF
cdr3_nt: TGTGCTACCACGGTCCCGGGGCGCAATCAGCCCCAGCATTTT

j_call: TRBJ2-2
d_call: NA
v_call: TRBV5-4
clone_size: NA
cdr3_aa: CASSTKSSGSTGELFF
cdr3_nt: TGTGCCAGCAGCACCAAGAGTAGCGGAAGCACCGGGGAGCTGTTTTTT